The clone carrying this T cell receptor beta chain was found once. The antigen is unknown. Comparators without hematopoietic cell transplant had other cancers, at least five gastrointestinal samples, and no known gastrointestinal disease. The data were taken from a study of tissue T cells after allogeneic stem cell transplantation. Whole-study findings and limits: Anatomically similar tissues had similar TCR repertoires within each patient. Shared clones across patients were few; motif clustering revealed tissue-specific shared signatures. In patients and mice, blood and spleen missed much of tissue repertoire.

Method: immunoSEQ multiplex PCR; TCRdb's copy keeps in-frame clones and lacks some. The table lists some 9,000 clones, more than 55% of them singletons, with approximately 18% in the top ten. The specimen was tissue from the jejunum, collected at autopsy. This TCR came from a female donor older than 55 with lung cancer.

CDR3 region: CASSIRTGEGNQPQHF. In DNA form, the CDR3 reads TGTGCCAGTAGTATAAGGACAGGGGAAGGCAATCAGCCCCAGCATTTT. The chain is built from TRBV19 and TRBJ1-5, with 9 bases fitting TRBD1. CDR1 and CDR2 from the germline V gene are LNHDA and SQIVND (reference sequence). J was trimmed by 2 bases and V by 2 bases; bases with no gene match: 4. This CDR3 has 16 amino acids.